This TCR beta chain was recorded in a study of blood T cell repertoires in COVID-19. Whole-study context: Spain, Italy and the United States supplied samples that represented acute and convalescent COVID-19. From T cells, B-cell-depleted T cells, or PBMCs came the material, which was cDNA or gDNA.

CDR3 size: 13 residues. V was cut by 1 base and J by 8 bases, with 14 bases left in between. CDR1 and CDR2 from the germline V gene are SQVTM and ANQGSEA. Original processing methods: Amplifying reference gene primers gave estimates of nucleated cell counts. The table came from immunoSEQ multiplex PCR; TCRdb's copy has only in-frame clones and leaves some out. The V and J calls and clone size are taken from that table; D and trimming were inferred from the DNA. The sample lists some 50,000 clones, 90% occurring once. This clone was recorded once. This clonotype was obtained from a man aged 40-49 years with acute or convalescent COVID-19. The rearrangement uses TRBV29-1 and TRBJ1-2; D gene ambiguous. What was sequenced was peripheral blood. The CDR3 region has the DNA TGCAGCGTTGAAGTGCGGACTGCTTCCGGCTACACCTTC. This encodes CSVEVRTASGYTF.